The clone carrying this T cell receptor (beta chain) was seen at least ten times. The antigen is not known. Quantitative 5'-RACE with molecular barcodes produced the TCR beta libraries. TCRdb recomputed calls from the 5' RACE reads with MiXCR, one row per CDR3 protein. The sample includes 200,000 to 250,000 distinct CDR3 sequences, approximately 7.4% seen only once; the top ten take about 14%. This sample was included in a study of CD8 T cells in ankylosing spondylitis. The study, taken as a whole, reports: One TCR beta motif, made up of roughly 8 highly homologous variants, appeared characteristic of ankylosing spondylitis blood. Previous work reported some of these motif variants in the synovial fluid and blood of reactive arthritis. Disease-associated clones were reportedly significantly overrepresented in matched ankylosing spondylitis synovial fluid. Researchers report that disease-linked clones proved CD8+ and relatively rare in peripheral blood.

CDR1 is SGHAT and CDR2 is FQNNGV in the germline V gene. The CDR3 runs to 15 residues. Trimming stripped 1 base from V and 0 bases from J, with 8 bases between. The J gene is TRBJ2-3, the V gene TRBV11-2, with D hard to call. The clonotype was recovered from a male donor with ankylosing spondylitis. Source material: blood, either unsorted or a sorted T cell fraction (not recorded which). The CDR3 loop is CASSLVRTSTDTQYF. In DNA form, the CDR3 reads TGTGCCAGCAGCTTAGTACGGACGAGCACAGATACGCAGTATTTT.